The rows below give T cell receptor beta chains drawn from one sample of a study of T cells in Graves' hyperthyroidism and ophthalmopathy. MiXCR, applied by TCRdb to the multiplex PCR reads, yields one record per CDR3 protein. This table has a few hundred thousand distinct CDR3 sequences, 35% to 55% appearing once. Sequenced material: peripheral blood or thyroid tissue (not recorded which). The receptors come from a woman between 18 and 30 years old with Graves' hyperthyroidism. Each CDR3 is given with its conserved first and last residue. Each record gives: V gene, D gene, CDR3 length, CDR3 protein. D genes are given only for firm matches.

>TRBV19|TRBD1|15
CASSAGPGQRDGYTF
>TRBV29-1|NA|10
CSRGPEGYTF
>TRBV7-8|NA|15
CASSLGPRRLYGYTF
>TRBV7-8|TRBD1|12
CASSSGTGLDTF
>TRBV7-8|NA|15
CASSSAPPTGSTIYF
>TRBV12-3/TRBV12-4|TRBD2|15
CASSPTGLAAYEQYF
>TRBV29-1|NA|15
CSVLRRTVFSHGYTF
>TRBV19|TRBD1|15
CASRRDRDSNQPQHF
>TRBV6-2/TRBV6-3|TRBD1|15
CASRHRGMNTGELFF
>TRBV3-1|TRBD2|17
CASSQDFSGFWTYEQYF
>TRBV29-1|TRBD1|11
CSWDSYTEAFF
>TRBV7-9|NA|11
CASRSATLYTF
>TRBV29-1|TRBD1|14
CSVKSGTAQYGYTF
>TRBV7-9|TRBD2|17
CASSSTDGGTRVETQYF
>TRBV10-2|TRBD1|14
CAVPVGQGDQPQHF
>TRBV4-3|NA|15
CASSRSLQEYTEAFF
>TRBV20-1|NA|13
CSAGLTNSYEQYF
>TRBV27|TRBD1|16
CASSGGLGQGGSEAFF
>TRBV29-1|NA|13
CSVGAGEGEKLFF
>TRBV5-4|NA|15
CASSVRLAGPTEAFF
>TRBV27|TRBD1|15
CASRSRDRGWETQYF
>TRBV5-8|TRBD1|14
CASSPGQGTAEQYF
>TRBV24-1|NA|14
CATSDSPSTGELFF
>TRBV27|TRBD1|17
CASSLTAGTGGAETQYF
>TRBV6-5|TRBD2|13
CASSPGGGHEQYF
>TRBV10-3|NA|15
CATMTEIPGANVLTF
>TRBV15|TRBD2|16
CAISTEREGGTDTQYF
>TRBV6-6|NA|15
CASSYSESSSYEQYF
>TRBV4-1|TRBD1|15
CASSQGGQGDQPQYF
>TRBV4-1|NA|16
CASSQVSGGGSQPQHF